The 24 T cell receptor beta chains below come from one sample, sequenced in a study of control samples from healthy donors and cancer patients. The data were produced by immunoSEQ multiplex PCR, yet TCRdb's version contains in-frame clones alone and is incomplete. Altogether 130,000 or so clones are present, roughly 89% being singletons, with the ten largest covering about 7.1%. The source material was blood. Receptor source: a man aged 18 to 30 in good health.

This rearrangement joins TRBV5-1 to TRBJ1-5; D is perhaps TRBD1 (6 bases). The V gene lost 4 bases and the J gene lost 5 bases, with 13 bases spanning the gap. The germline gives CDR1 SGHRS, CDR2 YFSETQ. This CDR3 has 14 amino acids. CDR3 amino acids: CASSPDRSYQPQHF. CDR3 bases: TGCGCCAGCAGCCCCGACAGGTCCTATCAGCCCCAGCATTTT.

The gene calls are TRBV2 and TRBJ2-2, with 8 bases aligning to TRBD1. This CDR3 spans 14 amino acids. V dropped 6 bases and J dropped 1; count of bases not matched to a gene: 1. Germline CDR1 is SNHLY and CDR2 is FYNNEI. The CDR3 region has the DNA TGTGCCAGCAGGGGGACAGGGAACACCGGGGAGCTGTTTTTT. It translates to CASRGTGNTGELFF. Looking up the rest from reference TRBV2 and TRBJ2-2 gives the full variable domain: EPEVTQTPSHQVTQMGQEVILRCVPISNHLYFYWYRQILGQKVEFLVSFYNNEISEKSEIFDDQFSVERPDGSNFTLKIRSTKLEDSAMYFCASRGTGNTGELFFGEGSRLTVL.

The chain combines TRBV19 with TRBJ1-1, with D possibly being TRBD1 (5 bases). The CDR3 extends over 12 amino acids. The V gene lost 4 bases and the J gene lost 11 bases, with 14 bases spanning the gap. Germline V gene sequence: CDR1 LNHDA, CDR2 SQIVND (reference sequence). In DNA form, the CDR3 reads TGTGCCAGTAGTAGATACGGGACTGCGGCTTTCTTT. The encoded protein is CASSRYGTAAFF.

V and J are TRBV3-1 (or the pseudogene TRBV3-2) and TRBJ2-1; D not certain. V lost 1 base to trimming and J lost 10 bases, with 11 bases between them. Per the germline V gene, CDR1 is LGHDT and CDR2 is YNNKEL (reference sequence). The CDR3 contains 13 residues. The CDR3 here is CASSQVWAGEQFF. The CDR3 DNA follows: TGTGCCAGCAGCCAAGTGTGGGCTGGCGAGCAGTTCTTC.

This clone was counted between two and nine times. The chain combines TRBV2 with TRBJ2-5, with D hard to call. V shed 4 bases and J shed 0 bases, with 9 bases lying between them. Germline CDR1 SNHLY, CDR2 FYNNEI. The CDR3 totals 14 residues. This chain's CDR3 is CASSGIQYQETQYF. For the CDR3, the DNA is TGTGCCAGCAGTGGAATCCAGTACCAAGAGACCCAGTACTTC.

CDR3 coding DNA: TGTGCCAGCAGTTACTCGGACAGGACGAATGAAAAACTGTTTTTT. Encoded protein: CASSYSDRTNEKLFF. The chain links TRBV6-2 or TRBV6-3 to TRBJ1-4, with 7 bases lining up with TRBD1. CDR1 is MNHEY and CDR2 is SVGEGT in the germline V gene. The CDR3 runs to 15 residues. The junction had 3 bases not matched to a gene; V was cut back by 0 bases and J by 5 bases.

As to this clone: One end of the junction does not line up with germline, which may come from a read error. The chain carries TRBV7-2 and TRBJ2-7; 9 bases line up with TRBD1. The length of the CDR3 is 13 residues. Per germline, CDR1 SGHTA and CDR2 FQGNSA. The CDR3 here is CASSSGTGGWMNF. In nucleotides, the CDR3 is TGTGCCAGCAGCTCGGGAACAGGGGGCTGGATGAACTTC. Full variable domain (missing parts from reference TRBV7-2 and TRBJ2-7): GAGVSQSPSNKVTEKGKDVELRCDPISGHTALYWYRQSLGQGLEFLIYFQGNSAPDKSGLPSDRFSAERTGGSVSTLTIQRTQQEDSAVYLCASSSGTGGWMNFGPGTRLTVT.

This chain uses TRBV4-1 with TRBJ2-1; no firm D call. Germline assignment: CDR1 MGHRA and CDR2 YSYEKL. The CDR3 totals 16 residues. V was pared by 0 bases and J by 0 bases, with 9 bases between. CDR3 DNA sequence: TGCGCCAGCAGCCAAGAGCCATCGAGCTCCTACAATGAGCAGTTCTTC. This encodes CASSQEPSSSYNEQFF.

The chain links TRBV30 to TRBJ1-4, with a weak D call TRBD1 (6 bases). Trimming removed 4 bases at V and 0 bases at J, with 9 bases between. Germline CDR1 is GTSNPN and CDR2 is SVGIG (reference sequence). The CDR3 spans 14 residues. The CDR3 loop is CAWTTGTTNEKLFF. The CDR3 region has the DNA TGTGCCTGGACCACAGGGACAACTAATGAAAAACTGTTTTTT.

V gene TRBV4-1 combines with J gene TRBJ2-3, with 7 bases that match TRBD2. Germline trimming cut 1 base from V and 3 bases from J; bases unmatched to any gene: 13. The CDR3 runs 18 residues. The germline CDR1 and CDR2 sequences are MGHRA and YSYEKL. The CDR3 spells CASSQAARGAGVTDTQYF. The CDR3 DNA sequence: TGCGCCAGCAGCCAAGCGGCGCGTGGGGCGGGGGTTACAGATACGCAGTATTTT.

J is TRBJ1-2 and V is TRBV4-2, with D tentatively TRBD1 (5 bases). This CDR3 has 15 amino acids. Germline loops: CDR1 LGHNA, CDR2 YNFKEQ. Trimming shortened V by 3 bases and J by 2 bases, and 13 bases separated the two germline ends. Here the CDR3 reads CASSHHQGENYGYTF. Here the CDR3 DNA reads TGTGCCAGCAGCCATCATCAGGGCGAGAACTATGGCTACACCTTC.

The chain couples TRBV25-1 to TRBJ2-1; D is perhaps TRBD2 (6 bases). CDR1 and CDR2 from the germline V gene are MGHDK and SYGVNS. This CDR3 has 13 amino acids. Deletions cut 3 bases from V and 7 bases from J, with 10 bases between. The CDR3 nucleotides read TGTGCCAGCAGTGATCGGGGGAGGAATGAGCAGTTCTTC. Encoded protein: CASSDRGRNEQFF.

The gene calls are TRBV2 and TRBJ1-3; D remains unclear. V was cut by 3 bases and J by 0 bases, with 12 bases left in between. Germline loops: CDR1 SNHLY, CDR2 FYNNEI. The CDR3 extends over 16 amino acids. The CDR3 here is CASSDVTSLSGNTIYF. The DNA for the CDR3 is TGTGCCAGCAGTGATGTAACTTCACTCTCTGGAAACACCATATATTTT.

This sequence joins TRBV9 and TRBJ2-3; no clear D. The germline gives CDR1 SGDLS, CDR2 YYNGEE. V lost 0 bases and J 3 bases, leaving 8 bases between the germline ends. CDR3 size: 14 residues. CDR3 DNA: TGTGCCAGCAGCGTAGTCGGGTTTACAGATACGCAGTATTTT. It translates to CASSVVGFTDTQYF. The variable domain in full, completed from reference TRBV9 and TRBJ2-3, reads DSGVTQTPKHLITATGQRVTLRCSPRSGDLSVYWYQQSLDQGLQFLIQYYNGEERAKGNILERFSAQQFPDLHSELNLSSLELGDSALYFCASSVVGFTDTQYFGPGTRLTVL.

The rearrangement uses TRBV2 and TRBJ1-2; D unresolved. The V and J ends lost 7 bases and 2 bases respectively, with 23 bases between them. Germline V gene data show CDR1 as SNHLY and CDR2 as FYNNEI. The CDR3 covers 17 residues. The CDR3 DNA follows: TGTGCCAGCACCTCATTCGGGGTCGGCAGCCCCAACTATGGCTACACCTTC. This encodes CASTSFGVGSPNYGYTF.

This clone occurred once. This rearrangement joins TRBV20-1 to TRBJ2-7; 10 nucleotides agree with TRBD2. J was trimmed by 2 bases and V by 3 bases; bases with no gene match: 13. Looked up from germline, CDR1 is DFQATT and CDR2 is SNEGSKA (reference sequence). The CDR3 covers 17 residues. The CDR3 region is CSASRGPSSGGPYEQYF. CDR3 in DNA: TGCAGTGCTAGTAGGGGTCCCTCTAGCGGGGGCCCCTACGAGCAGTACTTC.

CDR3 sequence reads: CASSLVGQGNEQFF. In nucleotides, the CDR3 is TGTGCCAGCAGCTTAGTGGGACAGGGTAATGAGCAGTTCTTC. The chain links TRBV7-9 to TRBJ2-1; 9 bases line up with TRBD1. Losses at the gene ends were 1 base for V and 7 bases for J; bases not matched to a gene: 2. The CDR3 runs to 14 residues. Germline values: CDR1 SEHNR, CDR2 FQNEAQ (reference sequence).

The J gene is TRBJ1-3, the V gene TRBV28; D unclear. Germline lookup yields CDR1 MDHEN and CDR2 SYDVKM. Trimming took off 4 bases at V and 8 bases at J, with 9 bases between the two ends. The CDR3 runs 12 residues. The CDR3 DNA reads as TGTGCCAGCAGTTCCAGTGCGGACACCATATATTTT. Translating gives CASSSSADTIYF.

The V gene is TRBV29-1, the J gene TRBJ2-1; maybe TRBD1 (5 bases). The ends were cut back, 2 bases at V and 8 bases at J, with 16 bases in the middle. Germline V gives CDR1 SQVTM, CDR2 ANQGSEA. CDR3 length: 14 residues. The DNA of the CDR3 is TGCAGCGTTGAAATAGGGGTTCCCTTGGATGAGCAGTTCTTC. Translation: CSVEIGVPLDEQFF.

The J gene is TRBJ2-7, the V gene TRBV3-1 (or the pseudogene TRBV3-2); the D gene is possibly TRBD1 (6 bases). Deletions cut 4 bases from V and 0 bases from J, with 10 bases between. Germline lookup yields CDR1 LGHDT and CDR2 YNNKEL (reference sequence). The CDR3 contains 14 residues. The CDR3 here is CASSLRDISYEQYF. In DNA, the CDR3 is TGTGCCAGCAGCCTCCGGGACATCTCCTACGAGCAGTACTTC.

The V call is TRBV6-6, the J call TRBJ2-2; TRBD1 agrees at 8 bases. Germline lookup yields CDR1 MNHNY and CDR2 SVGAGI (reference sequence). The CDR3 is 17 amino acids. V shed 5 bases, J shed 4 bases, and the junction held 12 bases outside the gene matches. CDR3 sequence: CASSRGWTGSFTGELFF. CDR3 nucleotides: TGTGCCAGCAGTCGAGGGTGGACAGGGTCATTCACCGGGGAGCTGTTTTTT.

V gene TRBV29-1 combines with J gene TRBJ2-3; TRBD1 matches at 9 bases. The V and J ends lost 5 bases and 6 bases, in that order; junction bases with no gene match: 9. Germline CDR1 and CDR2: SQVTM and ANQGSEA. There are 14 residues in the CDR3. The CDR3: CSVSPQGAGDTQYF. As DNA, the CDR3 is TGCAGCGTTTCCCCACAGGGGGCCGGCGATACGCAGTATTTT.

The gene calls are TRBV21-1 and TRBJ1-2. TRBV21-1 represents a pseudogene. CDR3 length: 15 residues. CDR3 sequence: CASSAEENIDYGYTF. For the CDR3, the DNA is TGTGCCAGCAGCGCCGAGGAGAACATTGACTATGGCTACACCTTC.

V usage is TRBV18 and J usage is TRBJ2-7; 7 positions agree with TRBD1. Germline CDR1 reads KGHSH; CDR2 reads LQKENI. CDR3 length equals 16 residues. V trimming: 3 bases; J trimming: 5 bases; junction bases outside the gene matches: 13. In nucleotides, the CDR3 is TGTGCCAGCTCACCCGAAACAGGGGCCTTGGGGAACGAGCAGTACTTC. It codes for CASSPETGALGNEQYF. The whole variable domain, filled in from reference TRBV18 and TRBJ2-7, reads NAGVMQNPRHLVRRRGQEARLRCSPMKGHSHVYWYRQLPEEGLKFMVYLQKENIIDESGMPKERFSAEFPKEGPSILRIQQVVRGDSAAYFCASSPETGALGNEQYFGPGTRLTVT.